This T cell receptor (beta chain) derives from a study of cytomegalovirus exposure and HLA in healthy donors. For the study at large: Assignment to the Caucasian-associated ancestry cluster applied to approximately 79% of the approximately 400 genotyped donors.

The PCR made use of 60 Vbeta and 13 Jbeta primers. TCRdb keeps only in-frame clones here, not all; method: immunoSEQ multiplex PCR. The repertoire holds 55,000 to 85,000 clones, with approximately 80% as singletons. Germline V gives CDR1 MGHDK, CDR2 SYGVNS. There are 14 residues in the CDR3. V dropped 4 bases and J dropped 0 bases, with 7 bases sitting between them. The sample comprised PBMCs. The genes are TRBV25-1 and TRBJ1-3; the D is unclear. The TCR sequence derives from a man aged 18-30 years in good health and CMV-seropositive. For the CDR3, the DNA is TGTGCCAGCAGTGTCGCCGGCTCTGGAAACACCATATATTTT. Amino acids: CASSVAGSGNTIYF.